Presented here are 30 T cell receptor beta chains from one specimen sequenced in a study of CD8 T cells in ankylosing spondylitis. For these TCRs, the target antigens are not known. Study findings and constraints: Apparently characteristic of ankylosing spondylitis blood was a TCR beta motif (about 8 highly homologous variants).

TCRdb called the 5' RACE reads again in MiXCR, with one record for every CDR3 protein. Of fewer than 650,000 distinct CDR3 sequences listed, roughly 13% are singletons. Source material: blood, either unsorted or a sorted T cell fraction (not recorded which). The receptors come from a male donor with ankylosing spondylitis.

In this sample, this clonotype turned up many times. The CDR3 coding sequence is TGCAGTGGGGCGGGAGCTCGCGAGCAGTACTTC. It encodes CSGAGAREQYF. The chain links TRBV20-1 to TRBJ2-7, with 7 bases that match TRBD2. V was clipped by 7 bases and J by 6 bases; unmatched bases: 6. The CDR3 has 11 residues. CDR1 DFQATT and CDR2 SNEGSKA come from the germline V gene (reference sequence).

The rearrangement links TRBV24-1 to TRBJ2-1, with 7 bases aligning to TRBD2. CDR1 and CDR2 from the germline V gene are KGHDR and SFDVKD. The CDR3 has 15 amino acids. The ends lost 3 bases at V and 10 bases at J; junction bases unmatched: 11. CDR3 loop: CATSDTSASSGEQFF. CDR3 in DNA: TGTGCCACCAGTGATACTAGCGCCTCATCAGGAGAGCAGTTCTTC.

This chain joins TRBV7-9 and TRBJ1-1; tentative D call: TRBD1 (6 bases). Germline loops: CDR1 SEHNR, CDR2 FQNEAQ (reference sequence). Between the trimmed V and J ends, which lost 5 bases and 3 bases, there was a span of 19 bases. CDR3 size: 16 residues. The CDR3 nucleotides read TGTGCCAGCAGCGCCCCTCGCTCGGGGGGCGACACTGAAGCTTTCTTT. Protein sequence: CASSAPRSGGDTEAFF.

The V call is TRBV5-1, the J call TRBJ2-1, with 11 bases that match TRBD2. The CDR3 runs 19 residues. CDR1 SGHRS and CDR2 YFSETQ come from the germline V gene. Trimming removed 3 bases from V and 0 bases from J; junction bases left unmatched: 11. The CDR3 protein is CASSSRGLAEGSSYNEQFF. In nucleotides, the CDR3 is TGCGCCAGCAGCTCCCGGGGACTAGCGGAGGGAAGCTCCTACAATGAGCAGTTCTTC.

This clonotype was counted ten times or more. This rearrangement joins TRBV5-1 to TRBJ1-2; the match to TRBD1 covers 7 bases. The V gene end was trimmed by 1 base and the J gene end by 7 bases; junction bases not matched to a gene: 7. CDR1 is SGHRS, CDR2 YFSETQ, per germline. The CDR3 is made up of 14 amino acids. The CDR3 reads CASSLFDRAAGYTF. In DNA form, the CDR3 reads TGCGCCAGCAGCTTGTTTGACAGGGCAGCTGGCTACACCTTC.

This clonotype was recorded at least ten times. This chain's CDR3 is CASSFGTASGNTIYF. The CDR3 DNA reads TGTGCCAGCAGCTTTGGCACGGCCTCTGGAAACACCATATATTTT. The chain joins TRBV11-2 to TRBJ1-3; D is unclear. The germline V and J ends were trimmed by 3 bases and 0 bases, with 9 bases remaining between them. The CDR3 extends over 15 amino acids. The germline gives CDR1 SGHAT, CDR2 FQNNGV.

The gene calls are TRBV10-3 and TRBJ1-4, with TRBD1 identical over 8 bases. V was clipped by 5 bases and J by 8 bases; unmatched bases: 7. The CDR3 extends over 14 amino acids. Germline CDR1 reads ENHRY; CDR2 reads SYGVKD. The CDR3 region has the DNA TGTGCCATCAGTTGGGACAGGTACTCGGAAAAACTGTTTTTT. As protein: CAISWDRYSEKLFF.

The V gene is TRBV3-1, the J gene TRBJ1-1, with D tentatively TRBD1 (6 bases). Germline CDR1 LGHDT, CDR2 YNNKEL (reference sequence). V shed 4 bases and J shed 3 bases, with 12 bases lying between them. The CDR3 runs to 14 residues. CDR3 nucleotides: TGTGCCAGCAGCCTAAATGGACAGTACACTGAAGCTTTCTTT. It yields the protein CASSLNGQYTEAFF.

There are a few counts of this clonotype. The chain recombines TRBV7-9 with TRBJ1-6; 7 nucleotides line up with TRBD1. Germline CDR1 is SEHNR and CDR2 is FQNEAQ (reference sequence). Trimming at V came to 3 bases and at J to 9 bases, leaving 5 bases not matched to a gene. CDR3 length equals 14 residues. The CDR3 loop is CASSLGQPSSPLHF. The CDR3, as DNA: TGTGCCAGCAGCTTGGGACAGCCGAGTTCACCCCTCCACTTT.

This clonotype was counted a few times. The V and J genes are TRBV20-1 and TRBJ2-1; 13 nucleotides match TRBD2. The CDR3 has 15 residues. Germline V gene sequence: CDR1 DFQATT, CDR2 SNEGSKA (reference sequence). Trimming at V came to 6 bases and at J to 6 bases, leaving 8 bases not matched to a gene. The CDR3 nucleotides read TGCAGTGCCCCTCGGACTAGCGGGAGATCCAATGAGCAGTTCTTC. It translates to CSAPRTSGRSNEQFF.

This clonotype was observed many times. The J gene is TRBJ2-7, the V gene TRBV20-1; D ambiguous. Germline CDR1 DFQATT, CDR2 SNEGSKA (reference sequence). V dropped 5 bases and J dropped 5 bases, with 10 bases sitting between them. There are 11 residues in the CDR3. The CDR3 DNA reads TGCAGTGCTCCTAAGGTCGACGAGCAGTACTTC. Translating gives CSAPKVDEQYF.

This clonotype was seen just once. The J gene is TRBJ2-7, the V gene TRBV6-1; D is possibly TRBD1 or TRBD2 (5 bases each). Trimming cost V 3 bases and J 0 bases, with 9 bases left between them. The germline gives CDR1 MNHNS, CDR2 SASEGT. This CDR3 is 14 amino acids long. The CDR3 sequence is CASSESGSSYEQYV. CDR3 nucleotide sequence: TGTGCCAGCAGTGAGTCAGGGAGCTCCTACGAGCAGTACGTC.

The chain couples TRBV25-1 to TRBJ2-5, with D possibly matching TRBD2 (6 bases). This CDR3 region has 15 residues. V lost 3 bases, J lost 2 bases, and 13 bases lay in between. Looked up from germline, CDR1 is MGHDK and CDR2 is SYGVNS. CDR3 nucleotides: TGTGCCAGCAGTGATCGGACTGGGGGGCAAGAGACCCAGTACTTC. This sequence encodes CASSDRTGGQETQYF.

This clonotype was recorded many times. The gene calls are TRBV20-1 and TRBJ2-7, with TRBD2 identical over 7 bases. CDR1 and CDR2 from the germline V gene are DFQATT and SNEGSKA (reference sequence). J lost 2 bases, V lost 2 bases, and 6 bases had no gene match. CDR3 length: 14 residues. As DNA, the CDR3 is TGCAGTGCTAGACGCGACAGCGGGACCTACGAGCAGTACTTC. Residues: CSARRDSGTYEQYF.

V usage is TRBV20-1 and J usage is TRBJ2-3; 9 positions match TRBD2. The CDR3 sequence is 15 residues long. Trimming at V came to 5 bases and at J to 6 bases, leaving 12 bases not matched to a gene. The germline V gene has CDR1 DFQATT and CDR2 SNEGSKA (reference sequence). The CDR3 nucleotides read TGCAGTGCTCTTAGCGGGAGTGGGGTACGTGATACGCAGTATTTT. This sequence encodes CSALSGSGVRDTQYF.

The chain carries TRBV27 and TRBJ2-2; the D gene is possibly TRBD2 (6 bases). This CDR3 region has 14 residues. CDR1 is MNHEY, CDR2 SMNVEV, per germline (reference sequence). Trimming took 8 bases from V and 5 from J, leaving 15 bases between them. CDR3 DNA sequence: TGTGCCAGCTCGCGGGACTTTACGACCGGGGAGCTGTTTTTT. This translates into CASSRDFTTGELFF.

In this sample, this clonotype turned up a few times. The chain employs TRBV12-3 or TRBV12-4 and TRBJ2-3, with 7 bases fitting TRBD2. This CDR3 is built from 15 residues. The V and J ends lost 7 bases and 1 base, in that order; junction bases with no gene match: 8. The CDR3 DNA is TGTGCCAGCACCCCCGGGCTAGCGGGCACAGATACGCAGTATTTT. Amino acids: CASTPGLAGTDTQYF.

This clonotype came up many times. CDR3 amino acids: CASSQDLWGAGELFF. CDR3 nucleotides: TGTGCCAGCAGCCAAGATCTTTGGGGGGCCGGGGAGCTGTTTTTT. The chain combines TRBV4-2 with TRBJ2-2, with D perhaps TRBD2 (6 bases). Per germline, CDR1 LGHNA and CDR2 YNFKEQ. The V end was cut by 0 bases, the J end by 6 bases, with 11 bases between. This CDR3 spans 15 amino acids.

The chain couples TRBV7-2 to TRBJ2-3, with 8 nucleotides matching TRBD2. Germline V gives CDR1 SGHTA, CDR2 FQGNSA. This CDR3 has 15 residues. The V segment lost 4 bases and the J segment 5 bases; nucleotides outside the gene matches: 8. In nucleotides, the CDR3 is TGTGCCAGCAGCTCGTGGGGCCTAGCGGGAGATACGCAGTATTTT. Translating it yields CASSSWGLAGDTQYF. Together with reference TRBV7-2 and TRBJ2-3, the CDR3 gives the full variable domain: GAGVSQSPSNKVTEKGKDVELRCDPISGHTALYWYRQSLGQGLEFLIYFQGNSAPDKSGLPSDRFSAERTGGSVSTLTIQRTQQEDSAVYLCASSSWGLAGDTQYFGPGTRLTVL.

This chain connects TRBV29-1 to TRBJ2-3, with D maybe TRBD1 (5 bases). The V and J ends lost 2 bases and 0 bases respectively, with 12 bases between them. Germline V CDR1 and CDR2: SQVTM, ANQGSEA. CDR3 length: 15 residues. The CDR3 reads CSVESPKGSTDTQYF. CDR3 coding DNA: TGCAGCGTTGAATCCCCAAAGGGGAGCACAGATACGCAGTATTTT.

The rearrangement links TRBV2 to TRBJ1-1; D not certain. Germline CDR1 is SNHLY and CDR2 is FYNNEI. The CDR3 is 14 amino acids. V lost 2 bases and J 6 bases, leaving 13 bases between the germline ends. The CDR3 nucleotides are TGTGCCAGCAGTGAAAGGGCCAGCCGAGCTGAAGCTTTCTTT. Encoded protein: CASSERASRAEAFF.

The V and J genes are TRBV12-3 or TRBV12-4 and TRBJ2-5, with 10 bases matching TRBD2. CDR3 length: 14 amino acids. V lost 5 bases and J lost 5; bases outside the gene matches: 5. The CDR3 DNA sequence: TGTGCCAGCAGTGCTAGCGGGAGCAGGGAGACCCAGTACTTC. Translating gives CASSASGSRETQYF.

The chain employs TRBV21-1 and TRBJ2-1; the table's D call of TRBD2 was not tested on the DNA. TRBV21-1 is flagged as a pseudogene. This CDR3 comprises 12 residues. In nucleotides, the CDR3 is TGTGCCAGCATGGAGGGCCCCAATGAGCAGTTCTTC. Encoded protein: CASMEGPNEQFF.

The V and J genes are TRBV20-1 and TRBJ2-1; the D gene is possibly TRBD1 (5 bases). CDR3 length: 11 amino acids. Trimming removed 6 bases from V and 6 bases from J, with 9 bases in between. CDR1 and CDR2 from the germline V gene are DFQATT and SNEGSKA (reference sequence). CDR3 nucleotide sequence: TGCAGTGCGGACAACTCCAATGAGCAGTTCTTC. Protein sequence: CSADNSNEQFF.

This clonotype was observed a few times. V usage is TRBV4-1 and J usage is TRBJ1-1; 11 bases fit TRBD1. The germline V gene encodes CDR1 MGHRA and CDR2 YSYEKL. Unmatched junction bases numbered 4, after V lost 4 bases and J lost 0 bases. CDR3 length: 16 residues. The CDR3 nucleotides read TGCGCCAGCAGCCGTGGGACAGGGGGGATGAACACTGAAGCTTTCTTT. This sequence encodes CASSRGTGGMNTEAFF.

This clonotype has a handful of counts. This chain links TRBV7-9 with TRBJ2-5; the D gene is possibly TRBD2 (5 bases). CDR3 length: 14 amino acids. V gave up 0 bases and J gave up 5 bases, with 10 bases separating them. Germline CDR1 and CDR2: SEHNR and FQNEAQ (reference sequence). The CDR3 nucleotides read TGTGCCAGCAGCTTAGCGGGAGAGGTGGAGACCCAGTACTTC. This codes for CASSLAGEVETQYF.

This clonotype showed up just a few times. The chain recombines TRBV3-1 with TRBJ1-1, with a tentative D call TRBD1 (6 bases). Germline lookup yields CDR1 LGHDT and CDR2 YNNKEL (reference sequence). V was trimmed by 0 bases and J by 3 bases, leaving 11 bases between them. The CDR3 loop spans 15 amino acids. The chain's CDR3 is CASSQDAQGHTEAFF. In DNA form, the CDR3 reads TGTGCCAGCAGCCAAGATGCTCAGGGGCACACTGAAGCTTTCTTT.

This clonotype was seen more than once but under ten times. The rearrangement joins TRBV29-1 to TRBJ2-3; D gene uncertain. Trimming cost V 5 bases and J 0 bases, with 15 bases left between them. Germline assignment: CDR1 SQVTM and CDR2 ANQGSEA. This CDR3 has 15 residues. CDR3 sequence: CSVRGQLTSTDTQYF. In DNA, the CDR3 is TGCAGCGTTCGCGGTCAGTTAACTAGCACAGATACGCAGTATTTT.

V is TRBV5-1 and J is TRBJ2-7; D gene ambiguous. Trimming took 2 bases from V and 4 from J, leaving 13 bases between them. The CDR3 is made up of 14 amino acids. CDR1 and CDR2 from the germline V gene are SGHRS and YFSETQ. The CDR3 spells CASSFGGLGYEQYF. CDR3 coding DNA: TGCGCCAGCAGCTTTGGCGGCCTCGGATACGAGCAGTACTTC.

A few counts support this clonotype. The J gene is TRBJ1-1, the V gene TRBV29-1, with D perhaps matching TRBD1 (5 bases). V was cut by 8 bases and J by 1 base, with 11 bases left in between. The CDR3 is made up of 12 amino acids. The germline gives CDR1 SQVTM, CDR2 ANQGSEA. As DNA, the CDR3 is TGCAGCCTGAGACAGTCGAACACTGAAGCTTTCTTT. This sequence encodes CSLRQSNTEAFF.